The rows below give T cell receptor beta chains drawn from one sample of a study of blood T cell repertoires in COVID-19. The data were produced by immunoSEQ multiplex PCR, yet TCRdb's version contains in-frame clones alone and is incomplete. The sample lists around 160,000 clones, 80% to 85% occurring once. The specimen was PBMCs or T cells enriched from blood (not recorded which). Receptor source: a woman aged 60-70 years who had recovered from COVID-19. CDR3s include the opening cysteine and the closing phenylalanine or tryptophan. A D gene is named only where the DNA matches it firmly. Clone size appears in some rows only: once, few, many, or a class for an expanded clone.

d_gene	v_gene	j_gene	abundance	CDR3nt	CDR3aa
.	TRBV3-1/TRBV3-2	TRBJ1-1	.	TGTGCCAGCAGCCAAAAGGTAGGACAGCCGGGCGTGAGCACTGAAGCTTTCTTT	CASSQKVGQPGVSTEAFF
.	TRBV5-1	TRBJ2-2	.	TGCGCCAGCAGCCTCAATCACCAGGACTCAGGGGAGCTGTTTTTT	CASSLNHQDSGELFF
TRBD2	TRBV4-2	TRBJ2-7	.	TGTGCCAGCAGCCAAAATCCTTGGACTAGCGGGAACAGGTACGAGCAGTACTTC	CASSQNPWTSGNRYEQYF
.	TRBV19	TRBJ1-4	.	TGTGCCAGTACCGGTGGGGGGGCTAATGAAAAACTGTTTTTT	CASTGGGANEKLFF
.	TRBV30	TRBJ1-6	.	TGTGCCTGGAGTCTAAATTCCCCCTCACCCCTCCACTTT	CAWSLNSPSPLHF
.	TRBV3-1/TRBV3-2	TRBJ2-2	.	TGTGCCAGCAGCCAATACAGCCACACCGGGGAGCTGTTTTTT	CASSQYSHTGELFF
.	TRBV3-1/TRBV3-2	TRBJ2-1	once	TGTGCCAGCAGCCAAGAGGGCCGGAGGGAGCAGTTCTTC	CASSQEGRREQFF
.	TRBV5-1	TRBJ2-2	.	TGCGCCAGCAAGTTGGCAGCGAACACCGGGGAGCTGTTTTTT	CASKLAANTGELFF
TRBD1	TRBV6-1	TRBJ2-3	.	TGTGCCAGCAGTGAAGCGACAGGGGTGTCAGATACGCAGTATTTT	CASSEATGVSDTQYF
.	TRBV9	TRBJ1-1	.	TGTGCCAGCAGCTCGACCGGACAGCTAAACACTGAAGCTTTCTTT	CASSSTGQLNTEAFF
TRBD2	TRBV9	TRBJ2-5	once	TGTGCCAGCAGCGGTGTAGCGGGGGGCCAAGAGACCCAGTACTTC	CASSGVAGGQETQYF
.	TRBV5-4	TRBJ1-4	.	TGTGCCAGCAGCCTTTCACAGGGCGGTAATGAAAAACTGTTTTTT	CASSLSQGGNEKLFF
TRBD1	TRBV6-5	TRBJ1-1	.	TGTGCCAGCAGTCTCTTGGACAGGGACACTGAAGCTTTCTTT	CASSLLDRDTEAFF
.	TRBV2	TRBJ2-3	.	TGTGCCAGCAGTGAAGACTCTTCTAGCACAGATACGCAGTATTTT	CASSEDSSSTDTQYF
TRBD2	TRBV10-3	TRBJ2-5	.	TGTGCCATCAGTGGACTAGCGGGGGGAGAGACCCAGTACTTC	CAISGLAGGETQYF
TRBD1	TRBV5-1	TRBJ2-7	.	TGCGCCAGCAGCCTACCTGGGACAGGCTACGAGCAGTACTTC	CASSLPGTGYEQYF
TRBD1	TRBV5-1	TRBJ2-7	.	TGCGCCAGCAGCAAGGGACAGGTAACCTCCTACGAGCAGTACTTC	CASSKGQVTSYEQYF
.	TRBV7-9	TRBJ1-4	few	TGTGCCAGCAGCCATACAGGGATGAGTGAAAAACTGTTTTTT	CASSHTGMSEKLFF
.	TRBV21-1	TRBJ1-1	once	TGTGCCAGCAGCAAAGTACCAGGGTTGAACACTGAAGCTTTCTTT	CASSKVPGLNTEAFF
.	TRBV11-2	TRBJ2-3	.	TGTGCCAGCAGCTTAGATCTTTGGAGGGGGCAAGATACGCAGTATTTT	CASSLDLWRGQDTQYF
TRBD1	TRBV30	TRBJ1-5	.	TGTGCCTGGACACAGGGGATTTTTAGCAATCAGCCCCAGCATTTT	CAWTQGIFSNQPQHF
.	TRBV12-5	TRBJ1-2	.	TGTGCTAGTGGTTTGGTGGGCACATTCTATGGCTACACCTTC	CASGLVGTFYGYTF
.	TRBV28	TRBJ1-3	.	TGTGCCAGCAGTTCTGACACCATATATTTT	CASSSDTIYF
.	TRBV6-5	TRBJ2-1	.	TGTGCCAGCAGTTTAGATCTTCACGTCTCCTACAATGAGCAGTTCTTC	CASSLDLHVSYNEQFF
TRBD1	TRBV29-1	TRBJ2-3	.	TGCAGCGTTGAGAGGGACAGGGGCACAGATACGCAGTATTTT	CSVERDRGTDTQYF
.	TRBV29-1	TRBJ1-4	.	TGCAGCGTTCAGGCAGGGGCGGTTAATGAAAAACTGTTTTTT	CSVQAGAVNEKLFF
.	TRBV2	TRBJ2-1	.	TGTGCCAGCAGTGATTCAGGGGCGCTCAGCAATGAGCAGTTCTTC	CASSDSGALSNEQFF
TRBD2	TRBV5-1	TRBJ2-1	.	TGCGCCAGCAGCCCCTCCGGGACTAGCGACAATGAGCAGTTCTTC	CASSPSGTSDNEQFF
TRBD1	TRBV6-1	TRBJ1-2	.	TGTGCCAGCAGTGAAAGACAGGGGGCTGGCTACACCTTC	CASSERQGAGYTF
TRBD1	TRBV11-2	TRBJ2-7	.	TGTGCCAGCAGCCCCTCAGGACAGGGGCCTTACGAGCAGTACTTC	CASSPSGQGPYEQYF